These 29 T cell receptor beta chains came from one sample sequenced in a study of T cells in Graves' hyperthyroidism and ophthalmopathy. The investigators amplified TCR beta CDR3 regions from RNA transcripts. First-round RT-PCR targeting the TCR CDR3 was performed with the HTBI primer set. TCRdb redid the calling of the multiplex PCR reads with MiXCR, one entry per CDR3 protein. The table records 300,000 to 450,000 distinct CDR3 sequences, roughly 14% of them present only once. The sequenced sample consisted of blood. The receptors derive from a man aged 30 to 39 with Graves' hyperthyroidism that later progressed to Graves' ophthalmopathy.

This clonotype was seen ten or more times. This chain links TRBV28 with TRBJ2-7, with 10 positions matching TRBD2. V was pared by 3 bases and J by 3 bases, with 2 bases of the junction left unmatched. The CDR3 covers 14 residues. In germline, CDR1 is MDHEN, CDR2 SYDVKM. The CDR3 nucleotides are TGTGCCAGCAGTTTCCTAGCGGGGGTCTACGAGCAGTACTTC. Protein sequence: CASSFLAGVYEQYF.

This chain joins TRBV10-3 and TRBJ2-6, with D hard to call. The ends were cut back, 0 bases at V and 0 bases at J, with 15 bases in the middle. The CDR3 runs 19 residues. CDR1 and CDR2 from the germline V gene are ENHRY and SYGVKD. In nucleotides, the CDR3 is TGTGCCATCAGTGAGTCGAGATCAACCGAAATCTCTGGGGCCAACGTCCTGACTTTC. It encodes CAISESRSTEISGANVLTF.

This clonotype occurred a few times. Sequence at one end of the junction differs from germline and may be a read error. The chain is built from TRBV5-5 and TRBJ2-7; 10 nucleotides agree with TRBD1. The CDR3 is 14 amino acids. The germline CDR1 and CDR2 sequences are SGHKS and YYEKEE (reference sequence). The CDR3 coding sequence is TGTGCCAGCAGCTTGGCCGGGACAGGGGACGAGCAGTGCTTC. Its protein product is CASSLAGTGDEQCF.

This clonotype was counted ten times or more. The chain couples TRBV11-3 to TRBJ2-3; D possibly corresponds to TRBD2 (6 bases). The V gene's germline CDR1 is SGHNT and CDR2 YENEEA. The CDR3 consists of 15 residues. Trimming removed 6 bases from V and 0 bases from J, with 13 bases in between. This chain's CDR3 is CASRAGQASTDTQYF. CDR3 DNA sequence: TGTGCCAGCAGGGCGGGGCAGGCCAGCACAGATACGCAGTATTTT.

At least ten counts were recorded for this clonotype. The chain links TRBV28 to TRBJ1-1; D is undetermined. The length of the CDR3 is 16 residues. V was pared by 4 bases and J by 13 bases, with 28 bases between. CDR1 and CDR2 from the germline V gene are MDHEN and SYDVKM. CDR3 amino acids: CASSSLRRSGPKVDFF. The CDR3 DNA is TGTGCCAGCAGTTCCCTCCGCAGATCGGGCCCTAAAGTCGATTTCTTT.

This clonotype was found many times. CDR3 DNA sequence: TGTGCCAGCAGCTTCGGGTCGGGGGGCCCAGGCGGTGTGCAGTATTTT. Its translation: CASSFGSGGPGGVQYF. The J gene is TRBJ2-3, the V gene TRBV7-9, with a tentative D call TRBD2 (7 bases). The V and J ends lost 3 bases and 11 bases respectively, with 24 bases between them. This CDR3 contains 16 residues. The V gene's germline CDR1 is SEHNR and CDR2 FQNEAQ (reference sequence).

This chain uses TRBV27 with TRBJ1-4; possibly TRBD1 for D (6 bases). Germline lookup yields CDR1 MNHEY and CDR2 SMNVEV (reference sequence). The V and J ends lost 6 bases and 6 bases respectively, with 17 bases between them. The CDR3 sequence is 15 residues long. CDR3 DNA: TGTGCCAGCAGCAAACGGGGGACACCGGATGAAAAACTGTTTTTT. The encoded protein is CASSKRGTPDEKLFF.

This clonotype was counted only a few times. The chain uses TRBV10-1 and TRBJ2-7; either TRBD1 or TRBD2 may supply D (5 bases each). The CDR3 is 15 residues long. Germline CDR1 reads WNHNN; CDR2 reads SYGVQD (reference sequence). The ends were cut back, 0 bases at V and 6 bases at J, with 15 bases in the middle. The CDR3 here is CASSESGTGRSEQYF. CDR3 in DNA: TGCGCCAGCAGTGAGTCCGGGACGGGACGCTCCGAGCAGTACTTC.

Ten or more counts support this clonotype. V gene TRBV20-1 combines with J gene TRBJ2-7; TRBD1 aligns across 8 bases. The germline V gene has CDR1 DFQATT and CDR2 SNEGSKA (reference sequence). This CDR3 spans 14 amino acids. V gave up 6 bases and J gave up 4 bases; unmatched junction bases: 11. Here the CDR3 reads CSARTGYDWYEQYF. Here the CDR3 DNA reads TGCAGTGCCAGGACAGGGTACGATTGGTACGAGCAGTACTTC.

Many counts were recorded for this clonotype. The rearrangement joins TRBV14 to TRBJ2-5; 8 nucleotides agree with TRBD1. Germline-derived CDR1 and CDR2 are SGHDN and FVKESK. The CDR3 is made up of 15 amino acids. The junction had 4 bases not matched to a gene; V was cut back by 1 base and J by 3 bases. The chain's CDR3 is CASSQAGQGKETQYF. CDR3 bases: TGTGCCAGCAGCCAAGCCGGACAGGGCAAAGAGACCCAGTACTTC.

This clonotype was counted many times. The chain couples TRBV5-8 to TRBJ2-3; D unresolved. The CDR3 spans 14 residues. Trimming left V 0 bases short and J 2 bases short, with 7 bases between. CDR1 and CDR2 (germline): SGHTS, YDEGEE. The CDR3 spells CASSLDSVTDTQYF. CDR3 DNA: TGTGCCAGCAGCTTGGACAGCGTCACAGATACGCAGTATTTT. Full variable domain (outside the CDR3, taken from reference TRBV5-8 and TRBJ2-3): EAGVTQSPTHLIKTRGQQATLRCSPISGHTSVYWYQQALGLGLQFLLWYDEGEERNRGNFPPRFSGRQFPNYSSELNVNALELEDSALYLCASSLDSVTDTQYFGPGTRLTVL.

The chain carries TRBV5-5 and TRBJ1-3, with D perhaps matching TRBD1 (6 bases). The CDR3 covers 16 residues. Germline values: CDR1 SGHKS, CDR2 YYEKEE (reference sequence). Trimming left V 5 bases short and J 4 bases short, with 19 bases between. CDR3 residues: CASRPLGQVGGNTIYF. CDR3 DNA: TGTGCCAGCAGACCCTTGGGACAAGTAGGAGGAAACACCATATATTTT.

This clonotype was seen a few times. The junction departs from the called germline gene at one end, perhaps through a read error. The rearrangement links TRBV20-1 to TRBJ1-5, with 11 bases fitting TRBD1. CDR1 and CDR2 (germline): DFQATT, SNEGSKA (reference sequence). The CDR3 consists of 16 residues. For the CDR3, the DNA is TGCAGTGCTAGAGGGGACAGGGGGACCTCTAGTGAGCCCCAGCAATTT. Translated, it gives CSARGDRGTSSEPQQF.

This clonotype was seen a few times. The V and J genes are TRBV7-9 and TRBJ2-2; tentative D call: TRBD2 (6 bases). V lost 5 bases to trimming and J lost 2 bases, with 15 bases between them. This CDR3 is 16 amino acids long. CDR1 SEHNR and CDR2 FQNEAQ come from the germline V gene (reference sequence). The chain's CDR3 is CASSPRGGRNTGELFF. In DNA form, the CDR3 reads TGTGCCAGCAGCCCCCGTGGAGGGAGAAACACCGGGGAGCTGTTTTTT.

This clonotype appeared many times. V is TRBV6-1 and J is TRBJ1-3; tentatively, D is TRBD1 (6 bases). From germline, CDR1 is MNHNS and CDR2 SASEGT. The CDR3 has 15 amino acids. With 1 base removed from V and 0 bases from J, the gap between germline ends came to 7 bases. The CDR3 reads CASSEEDSSGNTIYF. In nucleotides, the CDR3 is TGTGCCAGCAGTGAAGAGGACAGCTCTGGAAACACCATATATTTT.

This clonotype was counted only a few times. A much larger clonotype is one base distant, so this may be a read error. The J gene is TRBJ1-5, the V gene TRBV6-2 or TRBV6-3, with 7 bases fitting TRBD1. The J segment lost 6 bases and the V segment lost 2 bases, leaving 10 bases of the junction unmatched. Germline V CDR1 and CDR2: MNHEY, SVGEGT. The CDR3 contains 16 residues. CDR3 residues: CASSYPGQEAIQPQHF. Written as DNA, the CDR3 is TGTGCCAGCAGTTACCCCGGACAGGAGGCGATTCAGCCCCAGCATTTT.

The sample holds a few counts of this clonotype. This chain connects TRBV5-1 to TRBJ2-7, with 10 bases aligning to TRBD1. The CDR3 length is 17 residues. Germline assignment: CDR1 SGHRS and CDR2 YFSETQ. Trimming at V came to 2 bases and at J to 0 bases, leaving 8 bases not matched to a gene. CDR3 residues: CASSFGGTGDFSYEQYF. CDR3 bases: TGCGCCAGCAGCTTCGGCGGGACAGGGGATTTCTCCTACGAGCAGTACTTC.

Of note for this clonotype: This is likely a read error, given that the CDR3 carries no conserved phenylalanine or tryptophan at its end. The chain employs TRBV18 and TRBJ1-1; D perhaps matches TRBD1 (5 bases). CDR1 KGHSH and CDR2 LQKENI come from the germline V gene. CDR3 size: 14 residues. The CDR3 coding sequence is TGCGCCAGCTCCAACCGGGGCAGGAACACTGAAGCTTTCCTT. Translated: CASSNRGRNTEAFL.

This clonotype was observed a few times. The V call is TRBV18, the J call TRBJ1-5; 7 bases align to TRBD1. Germline V CDR1 and CDR2: KGHSH, LQKENI. The J segment lost 3 bases and the V segment lost 5 bases, leaving 4 bases of the junction unmatched. The CDR3 runs to 14 residues. The CDR3, as DNA: TGTGCCAGCTCAGAGGGACAGCCCAATCAGCCCCAGCATTTT. Its protein product is CASSEGQPNQPQHF. The full variable domain, completed using reference TRBV18 and TRBJ1-5, is NAGVMQNPRHLVRRRGQEARLRCSPMKGHSHVYWYRQLPEEGLKFMVYLQKENIIDESGMPKERFSAEFPKEGPSILRIQQVVRGDSAAYFCASSEGQPNQPQHFGDGTRLSIL.

This clonotype was recorded at least ten times. The gene calls are TRBV7-9 and TRBJ1-2, with D perhaps matching TRBD1 (5 bases). This CDR3 comprises 13 residues. Between the trimmed V and J ends, which lost 6 bases and 1 base, there was a span of 9 bases. Germline V gene lookup returns CDR1 SEHNR and CDR2 FQNEAQ (reference sequence). In DNA, the CDR3 is TGTGCCAGCAGTCTTGACAGTAACTATGGCTACACCTTC. Translated: CASSLDSNYGYTF.

This clonotype was recorded a few times. The chain carries TRBV6-6 and TRBJ2-2; tentative D call: TRBD2 (5 bases). The CDR3 totals 16 residues. The germline V gene has CDR1 MNHNY and CDR2 SVGAGI (reference sequence). V lost 0 bases, J lost 3 bases, and 11 bases lay in between. The CDR3 DNA is TGTGCCAGCAGTTACTCGGAGGTCGCGTACACCGGGGAGCTGTTTTTT. Its translation is CASSYSEVAYTGELFF.

This clonotype was detected ten times or more. The chain is built from TRBV20-1 and TRBJ1-2; D gene ambiguous. V lost 4 bases and J lost 2, with 11 bases in between. Germline CDR1 and CDR2: DFQATT and SNEGSKA (reference sequence). The CDR3 covers 13 residues. DNA for the CDR3: TGCAGTGCTAAACGATCAGAGAACTATGGCTACACCTTC. It encodes CSAKRSENYGYTF.

This clonotype has a count of ten or more. This sequence joins TRBV5-6 and TRBJ2-7; the match to TRBD1 covers 8 bases. With 4 bases clipped from V and 5 bases from J, the junction kept 17 bases outside the gene matches. The CDR3 extends over 17 amino acids. The germline V gene encodes CDR1 SGHDT and CDR2 YYEEEE. The DNA of the CDR3 is TGTGCCAGCAGCCCCGAAGGCCTCCGGACAGGGCACCACGAGCAGTACTTC. Translation gives CASSPEGLRTGHHEQYF. Looking up the rest from reference TRBV5-6 and TRBJ2-7 gives the full variable domain: DAGVTQSPTHLIKTRGQQVTLRCSPKSGHDTVSWYQQALGQGPQFIFQYYEEEERQRGNFPDRFSGHQFPNYSSELNVNALLLGDSALYLCASSPEGLRTGHHEQYFGPGTRLTVT.

The CDR3 loop reads CASSPDGGHSYEQYF. CDR3 in DNA: TGTGCCAGCAGCCCCGACGGGGGTCACTCCTACGAGCAGTACTTC. V and J are TRBV7-9 and TRBJ2-7; possibly TRBD2 for D (6 bases). This CDR3 region has 15 residues. Germline V gene sequence: CDR1 SEHNR, CDR2 FQNEAQ (reference sequence). Trimming removed 5 bases from V and 0 bases from J, with 14 bases in between.

The rearrangement uses TRBV2 and TRBJ1-6, with 8 bases matching TRBD1. With V trimmed by 11 bases and J by 10 bases, 10 bases remained unmatched. CDR3 length equals 13 residues. Germline lookup yields CDR1 SNHLY and CDR2 FYNNEI. CDR3 DNA: TGTGCCGCCCAGGACAGGGTCGGGTCACCCCTCCACTTT. Its translation is CAAQDRVGSPLHF.

The table lists this clonotype with many counts. The chain links TRBV2 to TRBJ1-2, with D possibly being TRBD1 (6 bases). V was clipped by 7 bases and J by 4 bases, with 19 bases between them. This CDR3 comprises 15 residues. Germline-derived CDR1 and CDR2 are SNHLY and FYNNEI. As DNA, the CDR3 is TGTGCCAGCAACTACGGCCAGGGGCCATCCTATGGCTACACCTTC. Encoded protein: CASNYGQGPSYGYTF.

This clonotype came up a few times. The chain joins TRBV4-1 to TRBJ1-1; D unclear. The CDR3 loop spans 15 amino acids. Germline V gene lookup returns CDR1 MGHRA and CDR2 YSYEKL. V gave up 1 base and J gave up 5 bases, with 14 bases separating them. This CDR3 reads CASSQGRLVRTEAFF. The CDR3 DNA is TGCGCCAGCAGCCAAGGCCGTTTAGTACGGACTGAAGCTTTCTTT.

This clonotype has a count of ten or more. The J gene is TRBJ1-1, the V gene TRBV3-1; possible D gene TRBD1, 5 bases. This CDR3 spans 15 amino acids. V was pared by 0 bases and J by 4 bases, with 12 bases between. Germline V gene lookup returns CDR1 LGHDT and CDR2 YNNKEL (reference sequence). The CDR3 DNA is TGTGCCAGCAGCCAAGAGAGGACATGGGGCACTGAAGCTTTCTTT. Amino acid sequence: CASSQERTWGTEAFF.

There are many counts of this clonotype. This chain uses TRBV20-1 with TRBJ2-1; weak D call: TRBD1 (6 bases). CDR3 length: 15 amino acids. V shed 2 bases and J shed 2 bases, with 13 bases lying between them. In germline, CDR1 is DFQATT, CDR2 SNEGSKA (reference sequence). The CDR3 region has the DNA TGCAGTGCTAGATCCCCAGGGGTAACCTACAATGAGCAGTTCTTC. This translates into CSARSPGVTYNEQFF.